This passage covers 30 T cell receptor beta chains from one sample sequenced in a study of cytomegalovirus exposure and HLA in healthy donors. With 60 Vbeta and 13 Jbeta primers, the PCR was carried out. Profiling relied on immunoSEQ multiplex PCR, and the TCRdb table lists in-frame clones only, not all of them. The sample lists 75,000 to 100,000 clones; approximately 70% were seen once. The sequenced material came from PBMCs. The receptors derive from a middle-aged man in good health and CMV-seronegative.

This rearrangement joins TRBV6-5 to TRBJ1-1; 7 bases map to TRBD1. Per germline, CDR1 MNHEY and CDR2 SVGAGI. V was clipped by 6 bases and J by 10 bases; unmatched bases: 11. The CDR3 totals 13 residues. For the CDR3, the DNA is TGTGCCAGCAGACAAGGGGGCACGGTAGGAGCTTTCTTT. The encoded protein is CASRQGGTVGAFF.

The genes are TRBV28 and TRBJ2-1; possible D gene TRBD1, 6 bases. This CDR3 is built from 17 residues. Germline V lookup: CDR1 MDHEN, CDR2 SYDVKM. V lost 4 bases and J lost 4, with 20 bases in between. The CDR3 DNA sequence: TGTGCCAGCAGTTCCCCCAAGGGGGTGTCCAATTACAATGAGCAGTTCTTC. Encoded protein: CASSSPKGVSNYNEQFF.

The chain links TRBV7-9 to TRBJ1-1; D not certain. The CDR3 spans 17 residues. Germline V CDR1 and CDR2: SEHNR, FQNEAQ (reference sequence). V lost 7 bases and J lost 3, with 24 bases in between. In DNA, the CDR3 is TGTGCCAGCACCCCCAACGGCGAGGGAGGTGTGGACACTGAAGCTTTCTTT. Translating it yields CASTPNGEGGVDTEAFF.

The chain employs TRBV4-1 and TRBJ2-2; maybe TRBD2 (5 bases). This CDR3 is 16 amino acids long. The V end was cut by 3 bases, the J end by 1 base, with 12 bases between. Germline V lookup: CDR1 MGHRA, CDR2 YSYEKL. The CDR3 loop is CASSHLATRNTGELFF. The CDR3 bases are TGCGCCAGCAGCCACTTAGCGACCAGGAACACCGGGGAGCTGTTTTTT.

V gene TRBV6-5 combines with J gene TRBJ1-6; D is perhaps TRBD1 (6 bases). This CDR3 spans 13 amino acids. Germline-derived CDR1 and CDR2 are MNHEY and SVGAGI. Trimming took off 8 bases at V and 9 bases at J, with 14 bases between the two ends. Here the CDR3 reads CASGVGASSPLHF. The CDR3 bases are TGTGCCAGCGGGGTGGGGGCATCTTCACCCCTCCACTTT.

The CDR3 sequence: CATSRDGGETYEQYF. CDR3 bases: TGTGCCACCAGCAGAGATGGTGGAGAGACCTACGAGCAGTACTTC. The V and J genes are TRBV15 and TRBJ2-5; no clear D. The DNA end is a closer match to TRBJ2-7, so the J assignment may be wrong. The germline gives CDR1 LNHNV, CDR2 YYDKDF (reference sequence). This CDR3 has 15 amino acids.

For the CDR3, the DNA is TGCGCCAGCAGCCACGGGACAGGGTACGAGCAGTTCTTC. Translated, it gives CASSHGTGYEQFF. J is TRBJ2-1 and V is TRBV4-1, with 9 positions matching TRBD1. The CDR3 is 13 amino acids. Trimming took 3 bases from V and 10 from J; bases not matched to a gene: 4. CDR1 MGHRA and CDR2 YSYEKL come from the germline V gene.

The J gene is TRBJ2-5, the V gene TRBV7-9, with 15 bases lining up with TRBD2. Germline V gene lookup returns CDR1 SEHNR and CDR2 FQNEAQ (reference sequence). Trimming took 5 bases from V and 5 from J; bases not matched to a gene: 6. CDR3 length: 16 amino acids. As DNA, the CDR3 is TGTGCCAGCAGCCGCGGACTAGCGGGGGGGTTGGAGACCCAGTACTTC. This translates into CASSRGLAGGLETQYF.

The count of this clone is one. J is TRBJ1-2 and V is TRBV7-9, with D perhaps matching TRBD1 (6 bases). The V gene's germline CDR1 is SEHNR and CDR2 FQNEAQ (reference sequence). The CDR3 runs to 17 residues. V shed 5 bases and J shed 1 base, with 20 bases lying between them. In nucleotides, the CDR3 is TGTGCCAGCAGCCGATTTCTAAAGGGGGACAATAACTATGGCTACACCTTC. It translates to CASSRFLKGDNNYGYTF. Full variable domain (outside the CDR3, taken from reference TRBV7-9 and TRBJ1-2): DTGVSQNPRHKITKRGQNVTFRCDPISEHNRLYWYRQTLGQGPEFLTYFQNEAQLEKSRLLSDRFSAERPKGSFSTLEIQRTEQGDSAMYLCASSRFLKGDNNYGYTFGSGTRLTVV.

CDR3 DNA: TGTGCCAGCAGCTTAACGCGATACAATGAGCAGTTCTTC. Translated: CASSLTRYNEQFF. J is TRBJ2-1 and V is TRBV7-3; no firm D call. Germline V gene lookup returns CDR1 SGHTA and CDR2 FQGTGA. The CDR3 spans 13 residues. The germline V and J ends were trimmed by 0 bases and 4 bases, with 4 bases remaining between them.

The gene calls are TRBV7-7 and TRBJ2-3, with 8 bases that match TRBD2. The ends lost 1 base at V and 5 bases at J; junction bases unmatched: 5. The CDR3 consists of 15 residues. Looked up from germline, CDR1 is SSHAT and CDR2 is FNYEAQ (reference sequence). Here the CDR3 DNA reads TGTGCCAGCAGCTTAGGTACCGGGAGGGGAGATACGCAGTATTTT. This gives the protein CASSLGTGRGDTQYF.

The chain is built from TRBV4-3 and TRBJ2-5; 11 positions agree with TRBD2. V lost 1 base to trimming and J lost 4 bases; unmatched junction nucleotides: 5. The CDR3 consists of 16 residues. In germline, CDR1 is LGHNA, CDR2 YSLEER. CDR3 nucleotide sequence: TGCGCCAGCAGCCAAGGATGGGGGACTAGCGGAGAGACCCAGTACTTC. Translated, it gives CASSQGWGTSGETQYF.

This chain links TRBV19 with TRBJ1-2; 8 nucleotides match TRBD1. The CDR3 length is 13 residues. Germline-derived CDR1 and CDR2 are LNHDA and SQIVND (reference sequence). The J segment lost 5 bases and the V segment lost 5 bases, leaving 4 bases of the junction unmatched. The CDR3 loop reads CASSSHRGYGYTF. Here the CDR3 DNA reads TGTGCCAGTAGTTCCCACAGGGGGTATGGCTACACCTTC.

This chain uses TRBV5-4 with TRBJ1-6; D gene ambiguous. The germline V gene has CDR1 SGHNT and CDR2 YYREEE (reference sequence). This CDR3 region has 16 residues. Trimming took 0 bases from V and 0 from J, leaving 7 bases between them. The CDR3 DNA sequence: TGTGCCAGCAGCTTGGGTTCCCACTCCTATAATTCACCCCTCCACTTT. Translating it yields CASSLGSHSYNSPLHF. The full variable domain, with the rest looked up from reference TRBV5-4 and TRBJ1-6, is ETGVTQSPTHLIKTRGQQVTLRCSSQSGHNTVSWYQQALGQGPQFIFQYYREEENGRGNFPPRFSGLQFPNYSSELNVNALELDDSALYLCASSLGSHSYNSPLHFGNGTRLTVT.

This sequence joins TRBV29-1 and TRBJ2-5; 7 positions agree with TRBD2. CDR1 is SQVTM, CDR2 ANQGSEA, per germline. This CDR3 is built from 14 residues. V shed 6 bases, J shed 1 base, and the junction held 8 bases outside the gene matches. In DNA form, the CDR3 reads TGCAGCGTGGGGGGGTATCTAGCCCAAGAGACCCAGTACTTC. Translation: CSVGGYLAQETQYF.

A few counts support this clone. This rearrangement joins TRBV2 to TRBJ1-1; D not resolved. The ends were cut back, 8 bases at V and 3 bases at J, with 13 bases in the middle. CDR1 and CDR2 from the germline V gene are SNHLY and FYNNEI. The CDR3 covers 13 residues. CDR3 nucleotides: TGTGCCAGCGTAATTCGAGCGGACACTGAAGCTTTCTTT. It is translated as CASVIRADTEAFF.

The chain couples TRBV5-4 to TRBJ1-1; maybe TRBD1 (5 bases). The length of the CDR3 is 15 residues. Germline CDR1 SGHNT, CDR2 YYREEE (reference sequence). The V end lost 4 bases, the J end lost 4 bases, and 17 bases lay between the germline ends. The CDR3 region has the DNA TGTGCCAGCAGCGGGGGAGGTCGGGTTTCCACTGAAGCTTTCTTT. Its translation is CASSGGGRVSTEAFF.

CDR3 protein: CATSREAGGPPSQYF. In nucleotides, the CDR3 is TGTGCCACCAGCAGAGAGGCGGGGGGGCCTCCGTCCCAGTACTTC. The V and J genes are TRBV15 and TRBJ2-5; 9 nucleotides match TRBD2. V lost 0 bases and J lost 9; bases outside the gene matches: 8. The CDR3 is made up of 15 amino acids. Germline CDR1 and CDR2: LNHNV and YYDKDF (reference sequence). The variable domain in full, with the rest retrieved from reference TRBV15 and TRBJ2-5, is DAMVIQNPRYQVTQFGKPVTLSCSQTLNHNVMYWYQQKSSQAPKLLFHYYDKDFNNEADTPDNFQSRRPNTSFCFLDIRSPGLGDTAMYLCATSREAGGPPSQYFGPGTRLLVL.

The rearrangement links TRBV30 to TRBJ1-3, with a tentative D call TRBD1 (6 bases). V shed 2 bases and J shed 0 bases, with 11 bases lying between them. Germline CDR1 is GTSNPN and CDR2 is SVGIG (reference sequence). This CDR3 is built from 15 residues. CDR3: CAWSKGQSSGNTIYF. The CDR3 DNA sequence: TGTGCCTGGAGTAAGGGACAAAGCTCTGGAAACACCATATATTTT.

This clone was observed a few times. As DNA, the CDR3 is TGTGCCAGCAGGACCGGGACAGGTGATCTCTATGGCTACACCTTC. It encodes CASRTGTGDLYGYTF. The V gene is TRBV5-5, the J gene TRBJ1-2; 8 nucleotides match TRBD1. The CDR3 totals 15 residues. J was trimmed by 4 bases and V by 5 bases; bases with no gene match: 10. Germline CDR1 and CDR2: SGHKS and YYEKEE (reference sequence).

The rearrangement uses TRBV2 and TRBJ2-5; D might be TRBD1 (7 bases). V lost 7 bases and J 2 bases, leaving 17 bases between the germline ends. Germline loops: CDR1 SNHLY, CDR2 FYNNEI. The CDR3 totals 15 residues. CDR3 protein: CASKRAGGEQETQYF. The CDR3 DNA sequence: TGTGCCAGCAAGCGGGCAGGGGGTGAACAAGAGACCCAGTACTTC.

This clone came up many times. V gene TRBV18 combines with J gene TRBJ1-4, with a weak D call TRBD1 (5 bases). The V and J ends lost 0 bases and 8 bases respectively, with 13 bases between them. The CDR3 loop spans 15 amino acids. The germline V gene has CDR1 KGHSH and CDR2 LQKENI. The CDR3 DNA reads TGTGCCAGCTCACCACCGTCGCAGGAGGGGGAAAAACTGTTTTTT. Residues: CASSPPSQEGEKLFF.

V gene TRBV5-6 combines with J gene TRBJ2-5; D is undetermined. Germline V gives CDR1 SGHDT, CDR2 YYEEEE. V lost 0 bases, J lost 2 bases, and 8 bases lay in between. This CDR3 is 14 amino acids long. The CDR3 sequence is CASSLVTPQETQYF. DNA for the CDR3: TGTGCCAGCAGCTTGGTCACTCCTCAAGAGACCCAGTACTTC.

The CDR3 spells CASGSGQGRNEQFF. For the CDR3, the DNA is TGTGCCAGCGGCTCGGGACAGGGACGCAATGAGCAGTTCTTC. V is TRBV6-6 and J is TRBJ2-1, with 9 bases lining up with TRBD1. CDR1 MNHNY and CDR2 SVGAGI come from the germline V gene (reference sequence). V was pared by 8 bases and J by 6 bases, with 8 bases of the junction left unmatched. The CDR3 has 14 amino acids.

The CDR3 here is CAISESWDLPYGYTF. CDR3 sequence (DNA): TGTGCCATCAGTGAGTCATGGGACTTACCCTATGGCTACACCTTC. The chain has TRBV10-3 and TRBJ1-2, with D perhaps TRBD1 (5 bases). V gave up 0 bases and J gave up 4 bases, with 12 bases separating them. This CDR3 spans 15 amino acids. Germline CDR1 ENHRY, CDR2 SYGVKD.

The chain combines TRBV7-2 with TRBJ2-1; 7 bases agree with TRBD1. V lost 3 bases to trimming and J lost 1 base; unmatched junction nucleotides: 3. The CDR3 runs to 15 residues. The germline gives CDR1 SGHTA, CDR2 FQGNSA. CDR3 sequence (DNA): TGTGCCAGCAGCTTCCAGACAGGGTCCTACAATGAGCAGTTCTTC. It encodes CASSFQTGSYNEQFF.

The chain recombines TRBV5-6 with TRBJ1-1, with D unresolved. V was shortened by 8 bases and J by 1 base, with 21 bases between the two germline ends. Germline V CDR1 and CDR2: SGHDT, YYEEEE. This CDR3 has 16 amino acids. Here the CDR3 DNA reads TGTGCCAGTACGCTTGTGGCCGAGGGCACGAACACTGAAGCTTTCTTT. This translates into CASTLVAEGTNTEAFF. Using reference TRBV5-6 and TRBJ1-1 for the parts outside the CDR3, the full variable domain is DAGVTQSPTHLIKTRGQQVTLRCSPKSGHDTVSWYQQALGQGPQFIFQYYEEEERQRGNFPDRFSGHQFPNYSSELNVNALLLGDSALYLCASTLVAEGTNTEAFFGQGTRLTVV.

The chain has TRBV5-8 and TRBJ2-5; D may be TRBD2 (6 bases). Between the trimmed V and J ends, which lost 0 bases and 0 bases, there was a span of 15 bases. The CDR3 has 17 amino acids. CDR1 and CDR2 (germline): SGHTS, YDEGEE. The CDR3 sequence is CASSLGRGGEYQETQYF. CDR3 DNA sequence: TGTGCCAGCAGCTTGGGTCGCGGCGGGGAGTACCAAGAGACCCAGTACTTC.

This clone turned up a few times. This chain connects TRBV11-1 to TRBJ2-7, with a tentative D call TRBD2 (7 bases). The CDR3 runs to 14 residues. CDR1 is SGHAT, CDR2 FQDESV, per germline (reference sequence). V lost 5 bases and J 3 bases, leaving 14 bases between the germline ends. The CDR3 nucleotides are TGTGCCAGCAGCACCACAGGGAGGGGCTACGAGCAGTACTTC. Translation gives CASSTTGRGYEQYF.

This clone was seen more than once but under ten times. The gene calls are TRBV5-3 and TRBJ2-7, with D possibly matching TRBD1 (6 bases). Being an ORF, TRBV5-3 has a function that is uncertain. CDR3 length: 12 amino acids. Trimming removed 7 bases from V and 3 bases from J, with 11 bases in between. In DNA form, the CDR3 reads TGTGCCAGACCGTCGGACAGCTACGAGCAGTACTTC. Protein sequence: CARPSDSYEQYF.